One sample yielded the 3 T cell receptor beta chains listed below, sequenced in a study of Graves' ophthalmopathy and Graves' hyperthyroidism. Transcripts of RNA were the source for amplifying TCR beta CDR3 regions. HTBI primers were used in a first-round RT-PCR, which preceded a second-round multiplex PCR. TCRdb redid the calling of the multiplex PCR reads with MiXCR, one entry per CDR3 protein. The repertoire holds 360,000 or so distinct CDR3 sequences, with about 18% as singletons. Sequencing input: peripheral blood. Receptors were obtained from a woman aged 18-30 years with Graves' ophthalmopathy.

There are many counts of this clonotype. This rearrangement joins TRBV19 to TRBJ1-5; the match to TRBD1 covers 7 bases. The J segment lost 5 bases and the V segment lost 5 bases, leaving 9 bases of the junction unmatched. Per germline, CDR1 LNHDA and CDR2 SQIVND (reference sequence). This CDR3 is 15 amino acids long. The CDR3 reads CASSPETGPYQPQHF. DNA of the CDR3: TGTGCCAGTAGTCCCGAGACAGGGCCGTATCAGCCCCAGCATTTT.

This clonotype was seen repeatedly, ten times or more. The gene calls are TRBV28 and TRBJ1-1, with unresolved D. Germline CDR1 reads MDHEN; CDR2 reads SYDVKM. The length of the CDR3 is 11 residues. V lost 10 bases and J lost 4, with 10 bases in between. CDR3 DNA sequence: TGTGCCACCCACGAGTTCACTGAAGCTTTCTTT. As protein: CATHEFTEAFF.

This clonotype has at least ten counts. The chain combines TRBV28 with TRBJ2-7; no firm D call. Germline V gives CDR1 MDHEN, CDR2 SYDVKM. The CDR3 sequence is 11 residues long. V shed 5 bases and J shed 6 bases, with 8 bases lying between them. This CDR3 reads CASSPTGEQYF. The CDR3 DNA sequence: TGTGCCAGCAGTCCTACGGGCGAGCAGTACTTC. The full variable domain, its missing parts supplied by reference TRBV28 and TRBJ2-7, is DVKVTQSSRYLVKRTGEKVFLECVQDMDHENMFWYRQDPGLGLRLIYFSYDVKMKEKGDIPEGYSVSREKKERFSLILESASTNQTSMYLCASSPTGEQYFGPGTRLTVT.